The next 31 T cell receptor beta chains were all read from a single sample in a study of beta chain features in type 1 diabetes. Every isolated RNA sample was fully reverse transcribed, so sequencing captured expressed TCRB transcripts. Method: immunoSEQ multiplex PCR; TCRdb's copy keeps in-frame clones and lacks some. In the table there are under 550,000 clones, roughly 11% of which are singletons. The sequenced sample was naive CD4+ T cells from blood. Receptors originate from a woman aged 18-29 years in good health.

Here the CDR3 DNA reads TGTGCCAGCCTCTCACAGGGGACTAGTAACAATGAGCAGTTCTTC. It is translated as CASLSQGTSNNEQFF. The chain links TRBV2 to TRBJ2-1; a possible D gene is TRBD2 (8 bases). The V gene's germline CDR1 is SNHLY and CDR2 FYNNEI. CDR3 length equals 15 residues. V was clipped by 8 bases and J by 5 bases, with 19 bases between them.

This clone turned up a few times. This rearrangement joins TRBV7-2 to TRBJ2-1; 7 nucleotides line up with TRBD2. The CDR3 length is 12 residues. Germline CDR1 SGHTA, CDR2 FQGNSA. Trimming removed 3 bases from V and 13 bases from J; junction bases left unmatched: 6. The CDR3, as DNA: TGTGCCAGCAGCTTTCGGAGCGGGAACCAGTTCTTC. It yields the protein CASSFRSGNQFF.

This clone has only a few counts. The CDR3 sequence is CASSLGGPSNEQFF. In DNA, the CDR3 is TGTGCCAGCAGCTTAGGTGGGCCTTCGAATGAGCAGTTCTTC. The V call is TRBV7-2, the J call TRBJ2-1; no definite D call. V lost 1 base, J lost 7 bases, and 11 bases lay in between. Germline CDR1 reads SGHTA; CDR2 reads FQGNSA. The CDR3 length is 14 residues.

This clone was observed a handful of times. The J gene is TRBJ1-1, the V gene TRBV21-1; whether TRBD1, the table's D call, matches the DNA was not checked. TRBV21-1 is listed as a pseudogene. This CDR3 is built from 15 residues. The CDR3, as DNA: TGTGCCAGCAGCAATGGGGCGGAACCCCCCCATGAAGCTTTCTTT. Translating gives CASSNGAEPPHEAFF.

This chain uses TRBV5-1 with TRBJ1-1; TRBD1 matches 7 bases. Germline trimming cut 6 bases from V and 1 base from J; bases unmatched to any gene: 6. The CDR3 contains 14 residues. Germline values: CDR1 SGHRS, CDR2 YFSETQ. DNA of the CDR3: TGCGCCAGCACCCCTACAGGGGCGAACACTGAAGCTTTCTTT. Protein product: CASTPTGANTEAFF. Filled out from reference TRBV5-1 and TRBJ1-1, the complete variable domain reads KAGVTQTPRYLIKTRGQQVTLSCSPISGHRSVSWYQQTPGQGLQFLFEYFSETQRNKGNFPGRFSGRQFSNSRSEMNVSTLELGDSALYLCASTPTGANTEAFFGQGTRLTVV.

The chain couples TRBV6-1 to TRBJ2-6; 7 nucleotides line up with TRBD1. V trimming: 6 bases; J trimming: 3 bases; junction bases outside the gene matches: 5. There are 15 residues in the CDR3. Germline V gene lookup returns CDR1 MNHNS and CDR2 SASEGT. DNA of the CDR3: TGTGCCAGCAGGCCAGGGGGTAGTGGGGCCAACGTCCTGACTTTC. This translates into CASRPGGSGANVLTF.

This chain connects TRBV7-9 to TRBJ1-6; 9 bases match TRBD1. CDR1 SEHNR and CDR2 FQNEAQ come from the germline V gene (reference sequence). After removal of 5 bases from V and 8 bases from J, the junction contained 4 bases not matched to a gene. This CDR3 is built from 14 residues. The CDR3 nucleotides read TGTGCCAGCAGCACCCGGGACAGGGATTCACCCCTCCACTTT. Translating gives CASSTRDRDSPLHF. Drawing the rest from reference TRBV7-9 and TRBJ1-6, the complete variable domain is DTGVSQNPRHKITKRGQNVTFRCDPISEHNRLYWYRQTLGQGPEFLTYFQNEAQLEKSRLLSDRFSAERPKGSFSTLEIQRTEQGDSAMYLCASSTRDRDSPLHFGNGTRLTVT.

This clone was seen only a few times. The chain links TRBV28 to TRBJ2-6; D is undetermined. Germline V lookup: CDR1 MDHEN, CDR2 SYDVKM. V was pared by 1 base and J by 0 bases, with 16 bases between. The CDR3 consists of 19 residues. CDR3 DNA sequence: TGTGCCAGCAGTTTATCCTTCCTCCACGTCGTCTCTGGGGCCAACGTCCTGACTTTC. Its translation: CASSLSFLHVVSGANVLTF. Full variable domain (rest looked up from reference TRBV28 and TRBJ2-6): DVKVTQSSRYLVKRTGEKVFLECVQDMDHENMFWYRQDPGLGLRLIYFSYDVKMKEKGDIPEGYSVSREKKERFSLILESASTNQTSMYLCASSLSFLHVVSGANVLTFGAGSRLTVL.

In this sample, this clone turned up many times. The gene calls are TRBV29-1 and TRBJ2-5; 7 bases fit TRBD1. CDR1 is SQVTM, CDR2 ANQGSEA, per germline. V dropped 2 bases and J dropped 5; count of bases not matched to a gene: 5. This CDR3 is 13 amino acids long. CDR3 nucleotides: TGCAGCGTTGAAAGACAGGGCCCGGAGACCCAGTACTTC. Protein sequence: CSVERQGPETQYF.

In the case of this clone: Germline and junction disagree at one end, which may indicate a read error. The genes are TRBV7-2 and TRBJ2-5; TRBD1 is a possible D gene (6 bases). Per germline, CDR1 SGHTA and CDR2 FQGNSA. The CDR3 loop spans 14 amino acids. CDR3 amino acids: CASTLGTTQETQYF. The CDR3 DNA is TGTGCCAGCACCTTAGGGACAACCCAAGAGACCCAGTACTTC.

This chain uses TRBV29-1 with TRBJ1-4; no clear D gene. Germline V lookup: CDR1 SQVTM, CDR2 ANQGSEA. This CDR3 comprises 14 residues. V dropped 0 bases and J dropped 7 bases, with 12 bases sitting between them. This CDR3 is CSVEERQPGEKLFF. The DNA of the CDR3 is TGCAGCGTTGAAGAACGTCAGCCAGGTGAAAAACTGTTTTTT.

The CDR3 spells CASWGGGETQYF. In DNA form, the CDR3 reads TGTGCCAGCTGGGGGGGAGGAGAGACCCAGTACTTC. The rearrangement uses TRBV7-2 and TRBJ2-5; 7 bases fit TRBD2. Germline CDR1 is SGHTA and CDR2 is FQGNSA. The CDR3 is 12 residues long. After removal of 8 bases from V and 4 bases from J, the junction contained 4 bases not matched to a gene.

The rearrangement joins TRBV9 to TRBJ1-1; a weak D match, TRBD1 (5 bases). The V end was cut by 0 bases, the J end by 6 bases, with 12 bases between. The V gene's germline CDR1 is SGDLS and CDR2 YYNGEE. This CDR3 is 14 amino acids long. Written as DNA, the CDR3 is TGTGCCAGCAGCGTAGCGGGGGTAAACGCTGAAGCTTTCTTT. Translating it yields CASSVAGVNAEAFF.

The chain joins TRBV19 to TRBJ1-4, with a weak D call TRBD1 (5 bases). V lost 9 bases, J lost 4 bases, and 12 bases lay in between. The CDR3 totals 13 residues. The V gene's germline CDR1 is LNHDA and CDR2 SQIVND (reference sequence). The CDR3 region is CASRDRSNEKLFF. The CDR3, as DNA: TGTGCCAGCAGGGACCGGAGTAATGAAAAACTGTTTTTT.

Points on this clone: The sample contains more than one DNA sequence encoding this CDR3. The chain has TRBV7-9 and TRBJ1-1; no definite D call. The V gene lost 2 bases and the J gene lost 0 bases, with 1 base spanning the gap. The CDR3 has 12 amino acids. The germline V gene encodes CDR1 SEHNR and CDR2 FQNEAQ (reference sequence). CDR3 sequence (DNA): TGTGCCAGCAGCTTACTGAACACTGAAGCTTTCTTT. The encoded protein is CASSLLNTEAFF.

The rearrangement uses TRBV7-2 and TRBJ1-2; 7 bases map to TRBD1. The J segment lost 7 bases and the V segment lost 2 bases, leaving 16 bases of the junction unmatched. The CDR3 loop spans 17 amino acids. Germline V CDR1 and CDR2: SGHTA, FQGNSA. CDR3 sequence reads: CASSLLASGRGSGGYTF. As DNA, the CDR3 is TGTGCCAGCAGCTTATTAGCTTCTGGCAGGGGGAGTGGTGGCTACACCTTC.

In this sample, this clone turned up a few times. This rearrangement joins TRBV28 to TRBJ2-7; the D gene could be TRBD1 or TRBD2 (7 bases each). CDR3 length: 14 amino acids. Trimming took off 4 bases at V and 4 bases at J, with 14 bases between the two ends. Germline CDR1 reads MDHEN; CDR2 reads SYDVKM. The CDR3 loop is CASSSQGRGYEQYV. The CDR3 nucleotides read TGTGCCAGCAGTTCACAGGGGAGGGGATACGAGCAGTACGTC.

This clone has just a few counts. CDR3 coding DNA: TGTGCCAGCAGCTTACTGGGTGGTGGCTACACCTTC. Translating it yields CASSLLGGGYTF. This chain uses TRBV7-2 with TRBJ1-2; no clear D gene. The CDR3 is 12 residues long. CDR1 is SGHTA, CDR2 FQGNSA, per germline. Trimming cost V 2 bases and J 7 bases, with 8 bases left between them.

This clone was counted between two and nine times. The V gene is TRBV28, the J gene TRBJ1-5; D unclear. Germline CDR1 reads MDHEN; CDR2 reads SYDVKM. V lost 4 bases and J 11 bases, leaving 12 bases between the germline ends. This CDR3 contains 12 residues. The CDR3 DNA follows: TGTGCCAGCAGTTGGGCCTGGTCGGCCCAGCATTTT. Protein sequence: CASSWAWSAQHF.

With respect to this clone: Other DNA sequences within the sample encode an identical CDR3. CDR3 DNA sequence: TGCAGCGTTGGGCTAGCGGCTTACAATGAGCAGTTCTTC. It yields the protein CSVGLAAYNEQFF. The chain couples TRBV29-1 to TRBJ2-1; the match to TRBD2 covers 7 bases. The CDR3 runs 13 residues. The V gene end was trimmed by 4 bases and the J gene end by 4 bases; junction bases not matched to a gene: 4. Per germline, CDR1 SQVTM and CDR2 ANQGSEA.

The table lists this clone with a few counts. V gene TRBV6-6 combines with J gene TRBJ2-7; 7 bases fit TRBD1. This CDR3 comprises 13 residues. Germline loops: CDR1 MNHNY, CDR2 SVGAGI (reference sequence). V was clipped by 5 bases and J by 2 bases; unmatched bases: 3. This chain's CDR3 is CASSGQAPYEQYV. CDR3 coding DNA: TGTGCCAGCAGTGGACAGGCCCCCTACGAGCAGTACGTC.

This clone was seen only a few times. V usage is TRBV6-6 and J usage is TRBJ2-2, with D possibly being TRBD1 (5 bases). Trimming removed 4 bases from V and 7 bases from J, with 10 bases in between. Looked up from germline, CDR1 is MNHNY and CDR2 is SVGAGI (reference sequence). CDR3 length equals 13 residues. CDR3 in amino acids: CASSSTGDGELFF. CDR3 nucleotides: TGTGCCAGCAGTTCTACAGGCGACGGGGAGCTGTTTTTT.

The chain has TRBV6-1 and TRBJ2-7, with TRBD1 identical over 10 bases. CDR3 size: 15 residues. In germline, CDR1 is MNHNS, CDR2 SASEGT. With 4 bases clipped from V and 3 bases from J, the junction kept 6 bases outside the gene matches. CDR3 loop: CASSARQGANYEQYV. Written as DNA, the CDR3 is TGTGCCAGCAGTGCCAGACAGGGGGCGAACTACGAGCAGTACGTC.

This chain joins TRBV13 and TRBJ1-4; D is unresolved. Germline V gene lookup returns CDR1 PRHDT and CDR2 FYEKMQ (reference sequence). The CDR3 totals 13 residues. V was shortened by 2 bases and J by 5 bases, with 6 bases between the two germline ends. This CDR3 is CASSLTENEKLFF. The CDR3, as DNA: TGTGCCAGCAGCTTAACAGAAAATGAAAAACTGTTTTTT.

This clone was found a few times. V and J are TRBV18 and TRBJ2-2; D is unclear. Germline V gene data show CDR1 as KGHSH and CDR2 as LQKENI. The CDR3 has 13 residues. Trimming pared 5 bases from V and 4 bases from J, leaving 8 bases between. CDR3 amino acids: CASSSSSTGELFF. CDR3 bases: TGTGCCAGCTCATCCTCGAGCACCGGGGAGCTGTTTTTT.

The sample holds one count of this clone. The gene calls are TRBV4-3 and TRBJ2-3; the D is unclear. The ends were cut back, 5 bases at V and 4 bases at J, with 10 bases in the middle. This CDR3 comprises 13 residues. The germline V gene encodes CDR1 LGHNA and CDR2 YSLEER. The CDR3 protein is CASSYQPSDTQYF. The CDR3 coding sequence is TGCGCCAGCAGCTATCAACCCTCAGATACGCAGTATTTT.

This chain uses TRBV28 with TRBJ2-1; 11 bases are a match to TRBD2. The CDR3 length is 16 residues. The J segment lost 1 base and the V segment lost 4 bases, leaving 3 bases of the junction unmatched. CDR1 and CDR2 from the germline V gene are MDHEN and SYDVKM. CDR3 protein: CASSSWTSGSYNEQFF. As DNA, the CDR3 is TGTGCCAGCAGTTCGTGGACTAGCGGGTCCTACAATGAGCAGTTCTTC.

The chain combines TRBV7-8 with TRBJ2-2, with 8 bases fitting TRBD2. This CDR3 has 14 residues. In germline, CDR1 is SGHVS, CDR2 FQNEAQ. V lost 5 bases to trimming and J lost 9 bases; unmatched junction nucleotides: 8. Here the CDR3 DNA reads TGTGCCAGCAGCCAGCCGGGACTAGTCCGGGAGCTGTTTTTT. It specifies CASSQPGLVRELFF.

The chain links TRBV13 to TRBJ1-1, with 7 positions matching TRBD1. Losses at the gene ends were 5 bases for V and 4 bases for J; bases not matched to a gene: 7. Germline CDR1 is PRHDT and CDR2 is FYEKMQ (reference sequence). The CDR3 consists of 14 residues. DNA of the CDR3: TGTGCCAGCAGCACGCGACAGGGTATCACTGAAGCTTTCTTT. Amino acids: CASSTRQGITEAFF.

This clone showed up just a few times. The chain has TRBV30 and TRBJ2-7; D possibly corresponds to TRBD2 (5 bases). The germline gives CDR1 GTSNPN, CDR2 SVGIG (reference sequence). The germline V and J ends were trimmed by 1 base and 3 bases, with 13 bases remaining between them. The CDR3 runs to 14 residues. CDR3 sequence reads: CAWSAGLISYEQYF. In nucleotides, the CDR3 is TGTGCCTGGAGTGCTGGACTGATTAGCTACGAGCAGTACTTC. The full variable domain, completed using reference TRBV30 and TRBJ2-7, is SQTIHQWPATLVQPVGSPLSLECTVEGTSNPNLYWYRQAAGRGLQLLFYSVGIGQISSEVPQNLSASRPQDRQFILSSKKLLLSDSGFYLCAWSAGLISYEQYFGPGTRLTVT.

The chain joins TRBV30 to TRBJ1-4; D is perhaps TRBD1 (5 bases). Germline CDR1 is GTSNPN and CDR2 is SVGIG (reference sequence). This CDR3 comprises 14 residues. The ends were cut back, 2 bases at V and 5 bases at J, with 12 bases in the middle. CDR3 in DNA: TGTGCCTGGAGTACGGGGACCGTGAATGAAAAACTGTTTTTT. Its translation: CAWSTGTVNEKLFF.